Following are 7 T cell receptor beta chains from one sample sequenced in a study of OX40 agonist ivuxolimab in advanced cancers. This table comes from immunoSEQ multiplex PCR, and its TCRdb copy is limited to in-frame clones, with some not included. The table shows about 78,000 clones, with around nine tenths occurring only once. The material was CD4+ or CD8+ T cells sorted from blood, obtained in a trial of the OX40 agonist ivuxolimab. All receptors come from an adult with an advanced solid tumor such as melanoma, head and neck, liver or kidney cancer.

This chain connects TRBV7-9 to TRBJ2-3; no reliable D call. The CDR3 runs to 14 residues. The germline gives CDR1 SEHNR, CDR2 FQNEAQ (reference sequence). Trimming removed 2 bases at V and 1 base at J, with 7 bases between. The CDR3 reads CASSLRAGTDTQYF. The CDR3 DNA sequence: TGTGCCAGCAGCTTAAGGGCGGGCACAGATACGCAGTATTTT.

This chain joins TRBV6-1 and TRBJ2-7; 8 bases align to TRBD2. The CDR3 covers 15 residues. Germline-derived CDR1 and CDR2 are MNHNS and SASEGT. V dropped 6 bases and J dropped 4; count of bases not matched to a gene: 11. CDR3 loop: CASRVAGGAGYEQYF. As DNA, the CDR3 is TGTGCCAGCAGGGTGGCGGGGGGAGCCGGGTACGAGCAGTACTTC.

As regards this clone: The same CDR3 also results from other DNA sequences found in this sample. The chain joins TRBV28 to TRBJ1-2; no reliable D call. Germline CDR1 and CDR2: MDHEN and SYDVKM. The germline V and J ends were trimmed by 2 bases and 2 bases, with 0 bases remaining between them. The CDR3 covers 11 residues. The CDR3 sequence is CASSLNYGYTF. The CDR3 coding sequence is TGTGCCAGCAGTTTAAACTATGGCTACACCTTC.

As for this clone: The junction departs from germline at one end; a sequencing error may be responsible. CDR3: CASSPLRLAANYERYF. As DNA, the CDR3 is TGTGCCAGCAGTCCCCTCCGACTAGCAGCAAACTACGAGCGGTACTTC. This chain links TRBV27 with TRBJ2-7, with 7 bases identical to TRBD2. CDR3 length: 16 amino acids. Germline values: CDR1 MNHEY, CDR2 SMNVEV (reference sequence).

The chain is built from TRBV10-3 and TRBJ1-4; tentative D call: TRBD1 (6 bases). Germline lookup yields CDR1 ENHRY and CDR2 SYGVKD. The CDR3 extends over 12 amino acids. Trimming cost V 2 bases and J 13 bases, with 11 bases left between them. The CDR3: CAISELGARLFF. CDR3 nucleotide sequence: TGTGCCATCAGTGAGCTGGGGGCACGACTGTTTTTT.

The V and J genes are TRBV6-6 and TRBJ2-1, with 9 nucleotides matching TRBD2. The ends lost 5 bases at V and 8 bases at J; junction bases unmatched: 10. Germline CDR1 reads MNHNY; CDR2 reads SVGAGI (reference sequence). The CDR3 is 15 amino acids. CDR3 region: CASSDLAGPRDEQFF. Here the CDR3 DNA reads TGTGCCAGCAGTGACCTAGCGGGGCCGAGGGATGAGCAGTTCTTC.

This chain links TRBV5-1 with TRBJ1-3; a weak D match, TRBD1 (5 bases). The CDR3 sequence is 16 residues long. CDR1 and CDR2 (germline): SGHRS, YFSETQ. With 0 bases removed from V and 3 bases from J, the gap between germline ends came to 13 bases. CDR3 amino acids: CASSLDPAGLGNTIYF. The CDR3, as DNA: TGCGCCAGCAGCTTGGATCCCGCAGGGCTTGGAAACACCATATATTTT.